These 23 T cell receptor beta chains were all obtained from the same sample, sequenced in a study of T cell repertoires and HLA-DP antigens. Their antigens are not known. The table came from immunoSEQ multiplex PCR; TCRdb's copy has only in-frame clones and leaves some out. The sample has about 73,000 clones; around 77% are singletons. Sample: CD4+ T cells from PBMCs. These receptors all come from a man in his sixties in good health and CMV-seronegative.

This clone was seen just once. The J gene is TRBJ1-2, the V gene TRBV4-3; 7 bases fit TRBD1. The CDR3 length is 15 residues. Germline V gene data show CDR1 as LGHNA and CDR2 as YSLEER. V was clipped by 0 bases and J by 6 bases; unmatched bases: 7. The DNA for the CDR3 is TGCGCCAGCAGCCAAGAGGCCAGGGGGTCGGATGGCTACACCTTC. This sequence encodes CASSQEARGSDGYTF.

V and J are TRBV6-5 and TRBJ1-2; 12 bases fit TRBD1. Germline V gene data show CDR1 as MNHEY and CDR2 as SVGAGI. V dropped 10 bases and J dropped 7; count of bases not matched to a gene: 7. This CDR3 is built from 13 residues. The CDR3 sequence: CATVGQGALGYTF. CDR3 in DNA: TGTGCCACCGTGGGACAGGGGGCTCTTGGCTACACCTTC.

This clone was seen more than once but under ten times. The V call is TRBV7-8, the J call TRBJ1-3; 9 nucleotides line up with TRBD1. Germline V gene lookup returns CDR1 SGHVS and CDR2 FQNEAQ. V was clipped by 7 bases and J by 4 bases; unmatched bases: 5. The CDR3 contains 14 residues. This CDR3 is CASKDRGNGNTIYF. The CDR3 bases are TGTGCCAGCAAGGACAGGGGCAACGGAAACACCATATATTTT.

The J gene is TRBJ2-5, the V gene TRBV18; TRBD1 might be the D (5 bases). The CDR3 spans 14 residues. CDR1 is KGHSH, CDR2 LQKENI, per germline. Trimming removed 0 bases at V and 1 base at J, with 6 bases between. The CDR3 coding sequence is TGTGCCAGCTCACCACCCCAGGGCCAAGAGACCCAGTACTTC. The encoded protein is CASSPPQGQETQYF.

This chain connects TRBV19 to TRBJ2-3, with TRBD1 matching 10 bases. Germline lookup yields CDR1 LNHDA and CDR2 SQIVND (reference sequence). Germline trimming cut 0 bases from V and 5 bases from J; bases unmatched to any gene: 2. CDR3 length: 15 residues. The CDR3 DNA reads as TGTGCCAGTAGTATAGACGGACAGGGGGGAGATACGCAGTATTTT. Its translation is CASSIDGQGGDTQYF.

The V and J genes are TRBV7-2 and TRBJ2-5; D unresolved. The V end lost 7 bases, the J end lost 1 base, and 13 bases lay between the germline ends. Looked up from germline, CDR1 is SGHTA and CDR2 is FQGNSA. CDR3 length equals 14 residues. The CDR3 reads CASNPRPGQETQYF. The CDR3 DNA follows: TGTGCCAGCAACCCACGCCCGGGCCAAGAGACCCAGTACTTC.

This clone was seen a single time. The CDR3 region is CASSLADRAGANVLTF. DNA of the CDR3: TGTGCCAGCAGCTTAGCAGACAGGGCTGGGGCCAACGTCCTGACTTTC. This chain connects TRBV7-6 to TRBJ2-6; 7 bases map to TRBD1. This CDR3 spans 16 amino acids. V lost 0 bases and J lost 2; bases outside the gene matches: 1. Germline CDR1 reads SGHVS; CDR2 reads FNYEAQ.

This sequence joins TRBV6-1 and TRBJ1-5; D is undetermined. CDR1 is MNHNS, CDR2 SASEGT, per germline. Trimming shortened V by 5 bases and J by 1 base, and 6 bases separated the two germline ends. This CDR3 comprises 13 residues. CDR3 nucleotides: TGTGCCAGCAGTATCAGGAGCAATCAGCCCCAGCATTTT. Its translation: CASSIRSNQPQHF.

The count of this clone is one. The chain carries TRBV7-9 and TRBJ1-5; 12 bases are shared with TRBD1. The ends lost 1 base at V and 3 bases at J; junction bases unmatched: 1. Looked up from germline, CDR1 is SEHNR and CDR2 is FQNEAQ (reference sequence). This CDR3 is built from 16 residues. The CDR3 DNA sequence: TGTGCCAGCAGCTTAGGGGGACAGGGGGCCAATCAGCCCCAGCATTTT. Protein sequence: CASSLGGQGANQPQHF.

The rearrangement joins TRBV10-3 to TRBJ1-1, with TRBD1 matching over 7 bases. V lost 6 bases to trimming and J lost 6 bases; unmatched junction nucleotides: 7. CDR3 length: 13 residues. Germline-derived CDR1 and CDR2 are ENHRY and SYGVKD. DNA for the CDR3: TGTGCCATCAGGGCCACAGGGGACTCTGAAGCTTTCTTT. Protein product: CAIRATGDSEAFF.

The V call is TRBV5-6, the J call TRBJ2-5, with D possibly matching TRBD2 (6 bases). Trimming cost V 4 bases and J 7 bases, with 14 bases left between them. Germline CDR1 SGHDT, CDR2 YYEEEE. This CDR3 has 13 residues. The CDR3 bases are TGTGCCAGCAGCGGAGGGAGCCTCGGGACCCAGTACTTC. Translated, it gives CASSGGSLGTQYF.

The chain uses TRBV28 and TRBJ1-2; 12 nucleotides agree with TRBD1. In germline, CDR1 is MDHEN, CDR2 SYDVKM. This CDR3 spans 16 amino acids. V shed 6 bases and J 5 bases; nucleotides not matched to a gene: 10. CDR3 region: CASSPGTGGVKYGYTF. The CDR3 coding sequence is TGTGCCAGCAGCCCTGGGACAGGGGGCGTCAAGTATGGCTACACCTTC.

V and J are TRBV5-1 and TRBJ1-4; D ambiguous. Germline CDR1 and CDR2: SGHRS and YFSETQ. This CDR3 spans 14 amino acids. Deletions cut 0 bases from V and 5 bases from J, with 8 bases between. CDR3 residues: CASSLGLRNEKLFF. CDR3 nucleotide sequence: TGCGCCAGCAGCTTGGGACTCCGGAATGAAAAACTGTTTTTT.

A note on this clone: The sample carries other DNA sequences with the same CDR3. This chain links TRBV29-1 with TRBJ2-1; 11 bases are a match to TRBD1. The V gene end was trimmed by 3 bases and the J gene end by 4 bases; junction bases not matched to a gene: 2. The CDR3 extends over 14 amino acids. The germline CDR1 and CDR2 sequences are SQVTM and ANQGSEA. The CDR3 here is CSVDGTGGYNEQFF. The DNA of the CDR3 is TGCAGCGTTGATGGGACAGGGGGGTACAATGAGCAGTTCTTC.

This clone was seen just once. The chain links TRBV5-5 to TRBJ1-4, with D possibly being TRBD1 (5 bases). This CDR3 contains 14 residues. V lost 0 bases, J lost 7 bases, and 10 bases lay in between. CDR1 SGHKS and CDR2 YYEKEE come from the germline V gene (reference sequence). CDR3 residues: CASSLDPRGEKLFF. The CDR3 bases are TGTGCCAGCAGCTTGGATCCAAGGGGTGAAAAACTGTTTTTT.

This clone has a handful of counts. V gene TRBV19 combines with J gene TRBJ1-1, with D perhaps matching TRBD1 (5 bases). The germline gives CDR1 LNHDA, CDR2 SQIVND (reference sequence). The CDR3 has 14 residues. V gave up 3 bases and J gave up 5 bases, with 13 bases separating them. CDR3 region: CASSIEGLVTEAFF. The CDR3 coding sequence is TGTGCCAGTAGTATTGAGGGGCTGGTTACTGAAGCTTTCTTT.

This clone was seen once. In nucleotides, the CDR3 is TGTGCCAGCAGCTTAGGCCCAGGGGAAGCTCAGCCCCAGCATTTT. Translation: CASSLGPGEAQPQHF. V gene TRBV7-2 combines with J gene TRBJ1-5; TRBD1 is a possible D gene (6 bases). Germline V gene data show CDR1 as SGHTA and CDR2 as FQGNSA. CDR3 length: 15 amino acids. The V end lost 1 base, the J end lost 6 bases, and 13 bases lay between the germline ends.

This clone was seen more than once but under ten times. The V gene is TRBV15, the J gene TRBJ2-5; D is ambiguous. Germline CDR1 reads LNHNV; CDR2 reads YYDKDF (reference sequence). The CDR3 totals 12 residues. V was clipped by 3 bases and J by 6 bases, with 8 bases between them. For the CDR3, the DNA is TGTGCCACCAGCAGGGGCAGGCAGACCCAGTACTTC. This translates into CATSRGRQTQYF. The full variable domain, completed using reference TRBV15 and TRBJ2-5, is DAMVIQNPRYQVTQFGKPVTLSCSQTLNHNVMYWYQQKSSQAPKLLFHYYDKDFNNEADTPDNFQSRRPNTSFCFLDIRSPGLGDTAMYLCATSRGRQTQYFGPGTRLLVL.

This chain joins TRBV28 and TRBJ1-3, with D uncertain. The germline V gene encodes CDR1 MDHEN and CDR2 SYDVKM. The V end was cut by 8 bases, the J end by 0 bases, with 17 bases between. This CDR3 is 16 amino acids long. The CDR3 spells CASVGEQPISGNTIYF. The DNA of the CDR3 is TGTGCCAGCGTGGGTGAGCAGCCCATCTCTGGAAACACCATATATTTT.

V and J are TRBV11-3 and TRBJ2-5; perhaps TRBD2 as D (7 bases). The germline V gene has CDR1 SGHNT and CDR2 YENEEA. This CDR3 contains 16 residues. The V end was cut by 5 bases, the J end by 4 bases, with 20 bases between. The CDR3 nucleotides are TGTGCCAGCAGCCCCGGATCGGGAAGGGGGGGAGAGACCCAGTACTTC. It translates to CASSPGSGRGGETQYF.

J is TRBJ1-2 and V is TRBV2, with a possible D match to TRBD1 (5 bases). The germline V gene has CDR1 SNHLY and CDR2 FYNNEI. V lost 7 bases, J lost 8 bases, and 23 bases lay in between. The CDR3 loop spans 15 amino acids. The CDR3 coding sequence is TGTGCCAGCACCGAACAAGGGACGGCCTTGGAGGGCTACACCTTC. Protein sequence: CASTEQGTALEGYTF.

V is TRBV21-1 and J is TRBJ2-1; the D call in the table, TRBD2, was not verified against the DNA. TRBV21-1 is given as a pseudogene. CDR3 length equals 10 residues. For the CDR3, the DNA is TGTGCCACGGGGGGAAATGAGCAGTTCTTC. Translated, it gives CATGGNEQFF.

The J gene is TRBJ2-1, the V gene TRBV19; the match to TRBD2 covers 10 bases. Germline CDR1 and CDR2: LNHDA and SQIVND (reference sequence). The J segment lost 9 bases and the V segment lost 2 bases, leaving 4 bases of the junction unmatched. The CDR3 contains 14 residues. This CDR3 reads CASSIRLAGVEQFF. In DNA form, the CDR3 reads TGTGCCAGTAGTATAAGGCTAGCGGGAGTTGAGCAGTTCTTC.